This T cell receptor beta chain was retrieved from a study of cytomegalovirus exposure and HLA in healthy donors. Findings and limits, study-wide: Most sequenced TCRs were rare (though some public TCRs occurred in many donors).

CDR1 is MNHEY and CDR2 is SMNVEV in the germline V gene (reference sequence). The V and J ends lost 3 bases and 9 bases respectively, with 18 bases between them. The CDR3 is made up of 15 amino acids. Assay used: immunoSEQ multiplex PCR; TCRdb lists only in-frame clones, some missing. The data hold 150,000 to 200,000 clones, with roughly 80% observed a single time. Comment on this clone: The antigen is undetermined.

This chain connects TRBV27 to TRBJ2-4; TRBD1 might be the D (5 bases). What was sequenced was PBMCs. The clonotype was recovered from a young woman in good health and CMV-seropositive. The CDR3 DNA reads TGTGCCAGCAGTTTTATTTTCAGGGATCATCTCATTCAGTACTTC. Translation: CASSFIFRDHLIQYF.